Each of the 19 T cell receptor beta chains below was sequenced from the same sample in a study of blood T cell repertoires in COVID-19. Assay used: immunoSEQ multiplex PCR; TCRdb lists only in-frame clones, some missing. This sample has 330,000 or so clones, with around 87% found just once. Material: PBMCs or T cells enriched from blood (not recorded which). The receptors shown here come from a man in his forties in a cohort exposed to, infected with or recovered from COVID-19 (not recorded which).

V is TRBV27 and J is TRBJ1-5, with D possibly matching TRBD1 (6 bases). Germline V gives CDR1 MNHEY, CDR2 SMNVEV (reference sequence). Trimming removed 8 bases from V and 2 bases from J, with 22 bases in between. CDR3 length: 17 amino acids. CDR3 amino acids: CASCNSSGALGNQPQHF. The CDR3 DNA reads as TGTGCCAGCTGTAATTCGTCAGGGGCATTGGGCAATCAGCCCCAGCATTTT.

The chain combines TRBV27 with TRBJ1-1; 8 nucleotides agree with TRBD1. CDR1 and CDR2 (germline): MNHEY, SMNVEV (reference sequence). This CDR3 is 16 amino acids long. The J segment lost 5 bases and the V segment lost 6 bases, leaving 14 bases of the junction unmatched. The DNA of the CDR3 is TGTGCCAGCAGGCCACGCCCCGGACAGGGCCGGACTGAAGCTTTCTTT. It translates to CASRPRPGQGRTEAFF.

The chain employs TRBV5-1 and TRBJ1-3, with 7 bases matching TRBD1. Germline-derived CDR1 and CDR2 are SGHRS and YFSETQ. The CDR3 is 13 residues long. With V trimmed by 8 bases and J by 4 bases, 6 bases remained unmatched. This CDR3 is CASSGGSGNTIYF. The DNA of the CDR3 is TGCGCCAGTTCAGGGGGTTCAGGAAACACCATATATTTT.

The rearrangement joins TRBV10-2 to TRBJ1-2, with D perhaps TRBD1 (5 bases). The CDR3 sequence is 14 residues long. Germline V gives CDR1 WSHSY, CDR2 SAAADI. V was shortened by 3 bases and J by 5 bases, with 13 bases between the two germline ends. The CDR3 loop is CASSDSGSFYGYTF. CDR3 DNA sequence: TGCGCCAGCAGTGATTCAGGGTCCTTTTATGGCTACACCTTC.

The chain recombines TRBV27 with TRBJ2-1; 7 bases line up with TRBD2. The germline gives CDR1 MNHEY, CDR2 SMNVEV (reference sequence). J lost 5 bases, V lost 6 bases, and 10 bases had no gene match. The CDR3 sequence is 15 residues long. The CDR3 is CASRYVSSGHNEQFF. CDR3 nucleotide sequence: TGTGCCAGCAGGTACGTCTCTAGCGGACACAATGAGCAGTTCTTC.

J is TRBJ2-5 and V is TRBV7-2; the match to TRBD1 covers 7 bases. Germline CDR1 SGHTA, CDR2 FQGNSA. This CDR3 contains 13 residues. The V and J ends lost 3 bases and 2 bases, in that order; junction bases with no gene match: 0. The CDR3 is CASSLGQQETQYF. CDR3 in DNA: TGTGCCAGCAGCTTGGGACAGCAAGAGACCCAGTACTTC.

This sequence joins TRBV14 and TRBJ2-7, with 9 nucleotides matching TRBD1. The V gene end was trimmed by 4 bases and the J gene end by 0 bases; junction bases not matched to a gene: 10. CDR1 SGHDN and CDR2 FVKESK come from the germline V gene. CDR3 length: 17 amino acids. CDR3 region: CASSPPPGTGYSYEQYF. The CDR3 region has the DNA TGTGCCAGCAGCCCGCCCCCCGGGACAGGGTACTCCTACGAGCAGTACTTC.

About this clone itself: The same CDR3 arises from other DNA sequences in this sample as well. V usage is TRBV5-1 and J usage is TRBJ2-5; 7 nucleotides line up with TRBD2. The CDR3 runs 14 residues. Germline CDR1 is SGHRS and CDR2 is YFSETQ. V was pared by 3 bases and J by 2 bases, with 4 bases of the junction left unmatched. The CDR3 here is CASSSSGNQETQYF. CDR3 nucleotides: TGCGCCAGCAGCTCAAGCGGGAATCAAGAGACCCAGTACTTC.

This sequence joins TRBV7-2 and TRBJ2-1; TRBD2 is a possible D gene (6 bases). Between the trimmed V and J ends, which lost 5 bases and 0 bases, there was a span of 14 bases. The CDR3 is made up of 16 amino acids. CDR1 is SGHTA, CDR2 FQGNSA, per germline. DNA of the CDR3: TGTGCCAGCAGCCGGGGACTTTTCAGCTCCTACAATGAGCAGTTCTTC. It specifies CASSRGLFSSYNEQFF.

There are a few counts of this clone. J is TRBJ1-2 and V is TRBV11-2; D call uncertain. The ends were cut back, 4 bases at V and 0 bases at J, with 12 bases in the middle. Germline V gives CDR1 SGHAT, CDR2 FQNNGV. The CDR3 covers 15 residues. The CDR3 DNA reads as TGTGCCAGCAGCTCACTCAATCGAGCTAACTATGGCTACACCTTC. Protein product: CASSSLNRANYGYTF.

The V gene is TRBV28, the J gene TRBJ1-5, with D possibly being TRBD1 (5 bases). Looked up from germline, CDR1 is MDHEN and CDR2 is SYDVKM. The V end was cut by 5 bases, the J end by 12 bases, with 17 bases between. The CDR3 runs 13 residues. The CDR3 spells CASSIQKQALQHF. Here the CDR3 DNA reads TGTGCCAGCAGTATCCAAAAACAGGCCCTCCAGCATTTT.

The chain has TRBV5-4 and TRBJ2-3, with 8 bases matching TRBD2. This CDR3 spans 16 amino acids. Germline V CDR1 and CDR2: SGHNT, YYREEE (reference sequence). V was clipped by 5 bases and J by 6 bases; unmatched bases: 14. The CDR3 nucleotides are TGTGCCAGCAGAGGGGTTGCGGGAGGCCAAACCGATACGCAGTATTTT. Translated, it gives CASRGVAGGQTDTQYF.

The chain links TRBV27 to TRBJ2-3; 9 nucleotides agree with TRBD1. The germline V gene encodes CDR1 MNHEY and CDR2 SMNVEV (reference sequence). This CDR3 has 16 amino acids. Unmatched junction bases numbered 6, after V lost 4 bases and J lost 1 base. The CDR3 spells CASSSHRGRGTDTQYF. As DNA, the CDR3 is TGTGCCAGCAGTTCACACAGGGGGCGCGGCACAGATACGCAGTATTTT.

This chain connects TRBV28 to TRBJ2-6; D is perhaps TRBD1 (5 bases). Trimming pared 10 bases from V and 4 bases from J, leaving 14 bases between. This CDR3 is built from 14 residues. Looked up from germline, CDR1 is MDHEN and CDR2 is SYDVKM. CDR3 nucleotide sequence: TGTGCCACCCTTGGCAGGGCCGGGGCCAACGTCCTGACTTTC. Translated: CATLGRAGANVLTF.

This clone was counted once. The chain has TRBV18 and TRBJ2-1; 8 bases are shared with TRBD2. CDR3 length: 15 residues. CDR1 and CDR2 from the germline V gene are KGHSH and LQKENI. The V segment lost 3 bases and the J segment 4 bases; nucleotides outside the gene matches: 5. The DNA of the CDR3 is TGTGCCAGCTCACCTGGATTAGCGGGGTACAATGAGCAGTTCTTC. It yields the protein CASSPGLAGYNEQFF.

This clone was seen once. The CDR3 here is CASSDTRGGEAFF. The CDR3 DNA reads TGTGCCAGTAGTGATACTCGAGGCGGTGAAGCTTTCTTT. The chain uses TRBV19 and TRBJ1-1; no reliable D call. Per germline, CDR1 LNHDA and CDR2 SQIVND (reference sequence). The CDR3 has 13 residues. Trimming shortened V by 5 bases and J by 7 bases, and 14 bases separated the two germline ends.

The CDR3: CASSPTATNEKLFF. The CDR3 bases are TGTGCCAGCAGCCCCACAGCAACTAATGAAAAACTGTTTTTT. The rearrangement uses TRBV7-2 and TRBJ1-4, with D unclear. There are 14 residues in the CDR3. V lost 5 bases to trimming and J lost 0 bases, with 7 bases between them. Looked up from germline, CDR1 is SGHTA and CDR2 is FQGNSA. The variable domain in full, completed from reference TRBV7-2 and TRBJ1-4, reads GAGVSQSPSNKVTEKGKDVELRCDPISGHTALYWYRQSLGQGLEFLIYFQGNSAPDKSGLPSDRFSAERTGGSVSTLTIQRTQQEDSAVYLCASSPTATNEKLFFGSGTQLSVL.

The V gene is TRBV19, the J gene TRBJ1-2, with D maybe TRBD1 (5 bases). Germline-derived CDR1 and CDR2 are LNHDA and SQIVND (reference sequence). The CDR3 is 12 residues long. Trimming shortened V by 7 bases and J by 5 bases, and 11 bases separated the two germline ends. Here the CDR3 reads CASTGGKYGYTF. The CDR3 DNA sequence: TGTGCCAGTACGGGGGGGAAGTATGGCTACACCTTC. Looking up the rest from reference TRBV19 and TRBJ1-2 gives the full variable domain: DGGITQSPKYLFRKEGQNVTLSCEQNLNHDAMYWYRQDPGQGLRLIYYSQIVNDFQKGDIAEGYSVSREKKESFPLTVTSAQKNPTAFYLCASTGGKYGYTFGSGTRLTVV.

In this sample, this clone turned up a few times. The chain recombines TRBV4-1 with TRBJ2-7; 9 bases match TRBD1. The V gene's germline CDR1 is MGHRA and CDR2 YSYEKL. The CDR3 is made up of 15 amino acids. V trimming: 0 bases; J trimming: 4 bases; junction bases outside the gene matches: 4. CDR3 bases: TGCGCCAGCAGCCAAGAACAGGGGGCTTTATACGAGCAGTACTTC. Translation: CASSQEQGALYEQYF.